These 22 T cell receptor beta chains were sequenced from one sample in a study of blood T cell repertoires in COVID-19. TCRdb's copy holds only in-frame clones and misses some; the assay was immunoSEQ multiplex PCR. The sample has about 190,000 clones, 80% to 90% seen once. Sequencing input: peripheral blood. These receptor sequences come from a man aged 25-45 years with acute or convalescent COVID-19.

The V call is TRBV10-3, the J call TRBJ1-2, with D uncertain. The CDR3 length is 13 residues. V was clipped by 4 bases and J by 3 bases, with 9 bases between them. Germline CDR1 is ENHRY and CDR2 is SYGVKD. CDR3 coding DNA: TGTGCCATCAGTGGAGGCGTCTACTATGGCTACACCTTC. Protein sequence: CAISGGVYYGYTF.

The chain links TRBV3-1 (or the pseudogene TRBV3-2) to TRBJ1-5; D unresolved. Per germline, CDR1 LGHDT and CDR2 YNNKEL (reference sequence). Between the trimmed V and J ends, which lost 2 bases and 0 bases, there was a span of 8 bases. The length of the CDR3 is 15 residues. Here the CDR3 DNA reads TGTGCCAGCAGCCAATCTATCCTTAGCAATCAGCCCCAGCATTTT. Amino acid sequence: CASSQSILSNQPQHF.

The chain has TRBV9 and TRBJ1-1, with 9 nucleotides matching TRBD1. CDR1 and CDR2 from the germline V gene are SGDLS and YYNGEE. This CDR3 comprises 14 residues. The ends lost 6 bases at V and 1 base at J; junction bases unmatched: 4. CDR3 coding DNA: TGTGCCAGCACCCCGGGACAGGGGAACACTGAAGCTTTCTTT. This codes for CASTPGQGNTEAFF.

This chain connects TRBV2 to TRBJ2-1; D may be TRBD2 (6 bases). This CDR3 region has 17 residues. CDR1 SNHLY and CDR2 FYNNEI come from the germline V gene. Trimming took off 2 bases at V and 0 bases at J, with 14 bases between the two ends. The CDR3 protein is CASSERAGSGSYNEQFF. The CDR3 DNA reads TGTGCCAGCAGTGAACGGGCCGGGAGCGGCTCCTACAATGAGCAGTTCTTC.

The chain links TRBV6-5 to TRBJ2-5; D may be TRBD1 (6 bases). From germline, CDR1 is MNHEY and CDR2 SVGAGI. With 5 bases removed from V and 2 bases from J, the gap between germline ends came to 12 bases. This CDR3 region has 14 residues. The CDR3 DNA reads as TGTGCCAGCAGTCGGACAGATTTACAAGAGACCCAGTACTTC. This gives the protein CASSRTDLQETQYF.

This clone was detected only once. The chain couples TRBV9 to TRBJ1-3; D uncertain. The CDR3 contains 16 residues. V was cut by 4 bases and J by 2 bases, with 16 bases left in between. CDR1 and CDR2 from the germline V gene are SGDLS and YYNGEE. The CDR3 DNA follows: TGTGCCAGCAGCCTCAAGCAGGTTTTGGCTGGAAACACCATATATTTT. It yields the protein CASSLKQVLAGNTIYF.

The chain links TRBV4-2 to TRBJ2-5, with TRBD2 identical over 12 bases. V lost 3 bases and J lost 2; bases outside the gene matches: 7. The CDR3 sequence is 17 residues long. Germline V gene lookup returns CDR1 LGHNA and CDR2 YNFKEQ. CDR3 DNA sequence: TGTGCCAGCAGCCATATCCGAGGACTAGCGGGGCAAGAGACCCAGTACTTC. Translation: CASSHIRGLAGQETQYF.

This chain links TRBV27 with TRBJ2-7; possibly TRBD1 for D (6 bases). This CDR3 region has 13 residues. The germline V gene has CDR1 MNHEY and CDR2 SMNVEV (reference sequence). Trimming shortened V by 9 bases and J by 2 bases, and 14 bases separated the two germline ends. CDR3: CASASDRPYEQYF. The CDR3 bases are TGTGCCAGTGCTTCGGACAGACCCTACGAGCAGTACTTC.

This clone was detected only once. The V gene is TRBV10-3, the J gene TRBJ2-3, with D perhaps matching TRBD2 (6 bases). Germline V gives CDR1 ENHRY, CDR2 SYGVKD. Deletions cut 0 bases from V and 0 bases from J, with 10 bases between. This CDR3 spans 16 amino acids. As DNA, the CDR3 is TGTGCCATCAGTGAGTCACTAGCAGCTAGCACAGATACGCAGTATTTT. As protein: CAISESLAASTDTQYF.

V usage is TRBV18 and J usage is TRBJ1-4; no clear D. Trimming left V 8 bases short and J 5 bases short, with 6 bases between. The CDR3 runs 11 residues. Germline values: CDR1 KGHSH, CDR2 LQKENI. CDR3 sequence (DNA): TGTGCCAGCCTAACGAATGAAAAACTGTTTTTT. Amino acid sequence: CASLTNEKLFF.

V usage is TRBV5-1 and J usage is TRBJ2-1; the D is unclear. V shed 4 bases and J shed 7 bases, with 21 bases lying between them. CDR3 size: 16 residues. Germline CDR1 is SGHRS and CDR2 is YFSETQ. The CDR3 here is CASSPGGFLFLNEQFF. The CDR3 nucleotides read TGCGCCAGCAGCCCCGGCGGATTTCTTTTCCTTAATGAGCAGTTCTTC.

For the CDR3, the DNA is TGTGCCAGCAGCCAAGACAACATGAGGCGTGGCTACACCTTC. Residues: CASSQDNMRRGYTF. The chain recombines TRBV3-1 (or the pseudogene TRBV3-2) with TRBJ1-2; no firm D call. Germline V gene lookup returns CDR1 LGHDT and CDR2 YNNKEL (reference sequence). CDR3 size: 14 residues. V was trimmed by 0 bases and J by 7 bases, leaving 12 bases between them.

This chain connects TRBV2 to TRBJ1-5, with D perhaps matching TRBD1 (5 bases). Trimming pared 8 bases from V and 2 bases from J, leaving 13 bases between. The germline V gene encodes CDR1 SNHLY and CDR2 FYNNEI. The CDR3 length is 14 residues. The CDR3 region is CASGREEGNQPQHF. Written as DNA, the CDR3 is TGTGCCAGCGGCAGGGAGGAGGGCAATCAGCCCCAGCATTTT.

The chain couples TRBV25-1 to TRBJ2-3, with 10 bases aligning to TRBD2. The CDR3 has 16 amino acids. In germline, CDR1 is MGHDK, CDR2 SYGVNS. The trim removed 6 bases at V and 3 bases at J, leaving 9 bases unmatched. The CDR3 is CASRPISGGPTDTQYF. The CDR3 bases are TGTGCCAGCAGACCGATTAGCGGGGGGCCTACAGATACGCAGTATTTT.

The chain couples TRBV19 to TRBJ1-4; 9 bases match TRBD1. Unmatched junction bases numbered 4, after V lost 7 bases and J lost 7 bases. Germline CDR1 LNHDA, CDR2 SQIVND (reference sequence). The CDR3 loop spans 13 amino acids. CDR3 in DNA: TGTGCCAGTAAGGGGACAGGGAGTGAAAAACTGTTTTTT. It yields the protein CASKGTGSEKLFF.

V and J are TRBV30 and TRBJ1-4; 9 bases fit TRBD1. The CDR3 spans 12 residues. The V segment lost 5 bases and the J segment 7 bases; nucleotides outside the gene matches: 2. Per the germline V gene, CDR1 is GTSNPN and CDR2 is SVGIG (reference sequence). DNA of the CDR3: TGTGCCTGGGGGGACAGGGTTGAAAAACTGTTTTTT. Protein product: CAWGDRVEKLFF. Complete variable domain (other parts from reference TRBV30 and TRBJ1-4): SQTIHQWPATLVQPVGSPLSLECTVEGTSNPNLYWYRQAAGRGLQLLFYSVGIGQISSEVPQNLSASRPQDRQFILSSKKLLLSDSGFYLCAWGDRVEKLFFGSGTQLSVL.

This chain uses TRBV28 with TRBJ2-7, with D perhaps TRBD1 (6 bases). Germline-derived CDR1 and CDR2 are MDHEN and SYDVKM. The V end was cut by 6 bases, the J end by 2 bases, with 14 bases between. The CDR3 consists of 14 residues. CDR3 nucleotides: TGTGCCAGCAGAATCGGACAGTCCCCCTACGAGCAGTACTTC. It codes for CASRIGQSPYEQYF.

V and J are TRBV9 and TRBJ1-2, with 7 bases identical to TRBD1. V was pared by 4 bases and J by 6 bases, with 6 bases of the junction left unmatched. Germline V CDR1 and CDR2: SGDLS, YYNGEE. The CDR3 totals 13 residues. DNA of the CDR3: TGTGCCAGCAGCTCAACGACAGGGCATGGCTACACCTTC. Translation: CASSSTTGHGYTF.

The V call is TRBV28, the J call TRBJ2-7, with 8 positions matching TRBD1. The CDR3 sequence is 17 residues long. The ends lost 4 bases at V and 0 bases at J; junction bases unmatched: 11. Germline V gene sequence: CDR1 MDHEN, CDR2 SYDVKM. The CDR3 loop reads CASSYTNRDRSSYEQYF. The CDR3 nucleotides read TGTGCCAGCAGTTACACAAACCGGGACAGGAGCTCCTACGAGCAGTACTTC. The full variable domain, its missing parts supplied by reference TRBV28 and TRBJ2-7, is DVKVTQSSRYLVKRTGEKVFLECVQDMDHENMFWYRQDPGLGLRLIYFSYDVKMKEKGDIPEGYSVSREKKERFSLILESASTNQTSMYLCASSYTNRDRSSYEQYFGPGTRLTVT.

The V gene is TRBV19, the J gene TRBJ1-5; 7 nucleotides align to TRBD1. This CDR3 has 14 amino acids. Germline CDR1 is LNHDA and CDR2 is SQIVND (reference sequence). The J segment lost 4 bases and the V segment lost 5 bases, leaving 5 bases of the junction unmatched. The CDR3 DNA is TGTGCCAGTAGTCCACAACAGGGGAATCAGCCCCAGCATTTT. Its translation is CASSPQQGNQPQHF.

The J gene is TRBJ2-1, the V gene TRBV28; TRBD2 aligns across 7 bases. Germline V gene data show CDR1 as MDHEN and CDR2 as SYDVKM. With V trimmed by 7 bases and J by 4 bases, 10 bases remained unmatched. The CDR3 is made up of 15 amino acids. CDR3 sequence reads: CASKVRLAVYNEQFF. DNA for the CDR3: TGTGCCAGCAAGGTCAGGCTAGCGGTATACAATGAGCAGTTCTTC.

The V gene is TRBV7-3, the J gene TRBJ1-1; 9 bases match TRBD1. V dropped 5 bases and J dropped 1; count of bases not matched to a gene: 5. The CDR3 is 15 amino acids. Germline V gives CDR1 SGHTA, CDR2 FQGTGA. In DNA, the CDR3 is TGTGCCAGCAGCAAACAGGGGGCCAGGAACACTGAAGCTTTCTTT. It yields the protein CASSKQGARNTEAFF.